This T cell receptor beta chain was profiled in a study of T cell changes during pregnancy in multiple sclerosis. Data came from immunoSEQ multiplex PCR; TCRdb stores just in-frame clones and leaves some out. This sample has more than 95,000 clones, with 85% to 95% found just once. The CDR3 spans 14 residues. Trimming took 7 bases from V and 4 from J, leaving 11 bases between them. The germline CDR1 and CDR2 sequences are MNHNS and SASEGT. The chain links TRBV6-1 to TRBJ2-6, with D perhaps matching TRBD1 (6 bases). The sequenced sample was peripheral blood, obtained after pregnancy. The clonotype originates from a female donor with multiple sclerosis, enrolled in a pregnancy study. This CDR3 is CASIWTEGANVLTF. The CDR3 nucleotides are TGTGCCAGCATTTGGACAGAAGGGGCCAACGTCCTGACTTTC.